A single sample gave rise to the 9 T cell receptor beta chains below, sequenced in a study of blood T cell repertoires in COVID-19. The data were produced by immunoSEQ multiplex PCR, yet TCRdb's version contains in-frame clones alone and is incomplete. The data contain about 180,000 clones, around 88% of them singletons. Sample: peripheral blood. Receptor source: a woman under 40 with acute or convalescent COVID-19.

The rearrangement joins TRBV9 to TRBJ2-1, with 9 positions matching TRBD2. J gave up 0 bases and V 3 bases, and 16 bases lay outside the gene matches. Per the germline V gene, CDR1 is SGDLS and CDR2 is YYNGEE. CDR3 length: 20 amino acids. CDR3 nucleotide sequence: TGTGCCAGCAGCGCCGGGATCTGGCGGGAGGGCCGAAGCTCCTACAATGAGCAGTTCTTC. It codes for CASSAGIWREGRSSYNEQFF.

The V call is TRBV19, the J call TRBJ1-6; D not certain. The CDR3 extends over 12 amino acids. Germline V lookup: CDR1 LNHDA, CDR2 SQIVND (reference sequence). V lost 9 bases, J lost 8 bases, and 11 bases lay in between. As DNA, the CDR3 is TGTGCCAGCGGGGAGGTCTATTCACCCCTCCACTTT. Translating it yields CASGEVYSPLHF.

This chain uses TRBV2 with TRBJ2-3; D uncertain. Germline CDR1 and CDR2: SNHLY and FYNNEI. CDR3 length: 13 residues. The V end was cut by 7 bases, the J end by 2 bases, with 10 bases between. This CDR3 reads CASNVEFTDTQYF. For the CDR3, the DNA is TGTGCCAGCAACGTGGAGTTCACAGATACGCAGTATTTT.

This clone appeared a single time. The CDR3 loop is CATARHFNQPQHF. The CDR3 nucleotides are TGTGCCACCGCGCGGCATTTCAATCAGCCCCAGCATTTT. V is TRBV6-5 and J is TRBJ1-5; D remains ambiguous. In germline, CDR1 is MNHEY, CDR2 SVGAGI. Trimming took 10 bases from V and 3 from J, leaving 13 bases between them. The CDR3 spans 13 residues.

The chain links TRBV20-1 to TRBJ1-2; unclear D gene. With 3 bases removed from V and 4 bases from J, the gap between germline ends came to 12 bases. The CDR3 has 13 amino acids. CDR1 is DFQATT, CDR2 SNEGSKA, per germline (reference sequence). In DNA, the CDR3 is TGCAGTGCTAGTGATAGAGGAGTCTATGGCTACACCTTC. It translates to CSASDRGVYGYTF.

The rearrangement joins TRBV5-1 to TRBJ2-5; D unresolved. Trimming cost V 5 bases and J 5 bases, with 13 bases left between them. The CDR3 sequence is 13 residues long. Germline CDR1 SGHRS, CDR2 YFSETQ. As DNA, the CDR3 is TGCGCCAGCAGGGTGGCGTCGGAGGAGACCCAGTACTTC. Translation: CASRVASEETQYF.

The rearrangement links TRBV18 to TRBJ2-7; 9 bases fit TRBD1. The V and J ends lost 0 bases and 5 bases, in that order; junction bases with no gene match: 8. This CDR3 has 16 residues. Germline-derived CDR1 and CDR2 are KGHSH and LQKENI. The CDR3 nucleotides read TGTGCCAGCTCACCACCCTCCCGACAGGGGGGGGACGAGCAGTACTTC. This sequence encodes CASSPPSRQGGDEQYF. The full variable domain, rest sourced from reference TRBV18 and TRBJ2-7, is NAGVMQNPRHLVRRRGQEARLRCSPMKGHSHVYWYRQLPEEGLKFMVYLQKENIIDESGMPKERFSAEFPKEGPSILRIQQVVRGDSAAYFCASSPPSRQGGDEQYFGPGTRLTVT.

This CDR3 is CASSPRDRVNYGYTF. The CDR3, as DNA: TGTGCCAGCAGCCCCCGGGACAGGGTTAACTATGGCTACACCTTC. The genes are TRBV7-9 and TRBJ1-2, with 9 bases identical to TRBD1. Germline V lookup: CDR1 SEHNR, CDR2 FQNEAQ (reference sequence). V lost 5 bases to trimming and J lost 1 base; unmatched junction nucleotides: 5. There are 15 residues in the CDR3. The variable domain in full, with the rest retrieved from reference TRBV7-9 and TRBJ1-2, is DTGVSQNPRHKITKRGQNVTFRCDPISEHNRLYWYRQTLGQGPEFLTYFQNEAQLEKSRLLSDRFSAERPKGSFSTLEIQRTEQGDSAMYLCASSPRDRVNYGYTFGSGTRLTVV.

The chain couples TRBV10-1 to TRBJ1-2; D is uncertain. Per germline, CDR1 WNHNN and CDR2 SYGVQD (reference sequence). The V end was cut by 3 bases, the J end by 4 bases, with 12 bases between. This CDR3 region has 14 residues. The CDR3 coding sequence is TGCGCCAGCAGTGATGGGGTCGAGGGCTATGGCTACACCTTC. This gives the protein CASSDGVEGYGYTF.